This passage covers 27 T cell receptor beta chains from one sample sequenced in a study of blood T cells in healthy people across ages (dated by TCRdb to the mid-2010s). The library was prepared using 5' RACE. Sequencing was performed on an Illumina HiSeq 2500. A second PCR of about 6 to 12 cycles was run with a J-beta primer mix and a sample-barcoded 5' primer. TCRdb reprocessed the public reads (quality trimming at Q25 with fastp, clone calling with MiXCR) and kept in-frame beta chains. Every CDR3 protein is listed once, alongside the most common genes and DNA of its rows. This sample gives 1.5 million or so distinct CDR3 sequences in total; 42% of them show up just once. 7% to 9.5% of the sample is taken by the ten largest. Sequenced material: blood. The receptors originated from a woman aged 18 to 35 in good health.

This clonotype was detected only a few times. This chain connects TRBV4-1 to TRBJ1-2; 10 bases match TRBD1. CDR1 is MGHRA, CDR2 YSYEKL, per germline. Unmatched junction bases numbered 11, after V lost 0 bases and J lost 7 bases. The CDR3 covers 17 residues. In DNA form, the CDR3 reads TGCGCCAGCAGCCAAGAATGGGACAGGGGCTTATCTGGTGGCTACACCTTC. Amino acid sequence: CASSQEWDRGLSGGYTF.

In its sample, this clonotype was seen a few times. V usage is TRBV5-1 and J usage is TRBJ2-1; no firm D call. This CDR3 comprises 14 residues. CDR1 SGHRS and CDR2 YFSETQ come from the germline V gene. Trimming shortened V by 3 bases and J by 8 bases, and 15 bases separated the two germline ends. CDR3 amino acids: CASSWRLRSDEQFF. CDR3 bases: TGCGCCAGCAGCTGGCGGCTCAGGAGCGATGAGCAGTTCTTC.

V and J are TRBV6-5 and TRBJ1-1, with 11 bases matching TRBD1. Germline V gene lookup returns CDR1 MNHEY and CDR2 SVGAGI. This CDR3 has 14 residues. V was clipped by 8 bases and J by 3 bases; unmatched bases: 5. CDR3 protein: CASGDRGSHTEAFF. DNA of the CDR3: TGTGCCAGCGGGGACAGGGGGTCCCACACTGAAGCTTTCTTT.

CDR3 sequence reads: CSATTSGRPSSYNEQFF. In DNA, the CDR3 is TGCAGTGCTACGACTAGCGGGAGGCCTAGCTCCTACAATGAGCAGTTCTTC. The rearrangement links TRBV20-1 to TRBJ2-1; 13 bases agree with TRBD2. In germline, CDR1 is DFQATT, CDR2 SNEGSKA (reference sequence). This CDR3 region has 17 residues. V lost 4 bases to trimming and J lost 0 bases; unmatched junction nucleotides: 6.

The chain links TRBV4-1 to TRBJ2-7; D might be TRBD2 (6 bases). Per the germline V gene, CDR1 is MGHRA and CDR2 is YSYEKL. This CDR3 is 16 amino acids long. V shed 0 bases and J shed 0 bases, with 12 bases lying between them. CDR3 nucleotide sequence: TGCGCCAGCAGCCAAGAATGGAGGGGCGACTCCTACGAGCAGTACTTC. Translated: CASSQEWRGDSYEQYF.

The chain carries TRBV4-1 and TRBJ2-1; the D is unclear. CDR3 length: 15 amino acids. CDR1 and CDR2 from the germline V gene are MGHRA and YSYEKL. V dropped 5 bases and J dropped 5 bases, with 16 bases sitting between them. The CDR3 coding sequence is TGCGCCAGCAGCTTCAGAGGCGGACCAAACAATGAGCAGTTCTTC. This encodes CASSFRGGPNNEQFF.

The CDR3, as DNA: TGTGCCAGCAGTGAAGTTAGGGCGGTGGGCACTGAAGCTTTCTTT. Protein: CASSEVRAVGTEAFF. V and J are TRBV2 and TRBJ1-1, with D hard to call. The CDR3 is 15 amino acids. The V end lost 1 base, the J end lost 4 bases, and 13 bases lay between the germline ends. The germline gives CDR1 SNHLY, CDR2 FYNNEI.

The chain carries TRBV6-2 or TRBV6-3 and TRBJ1-2; TRBD1 matches at 8 bases. This CDR3 is 13 amino acids long. Germline-derived CDR1 and CDR2 are MNHEY and SVGEGT. The trim removed 5 bases at V and 8 bases at J, leaving 7 bases unmatched. The CDR3 DNA reads as TGTGCCAGCAGTCAGGGGGCGAGCCGGGGCTACACCTTC. Encoded protein: CASSQGASRGYTF.

This clonotype has just a few counts. The chain recombines TRBV18 with TRBJ2-3; D not resolved. In germline, CDR1 is KGHSH, CDR2 LQKENI. The CDR3 spans 14 residues. V lost 6 bases, J lost 5 bases, and 15 bases lay in between. The CDR3 DNA reads as TGTGCCAGCTCGCCCGCCAGTCCCGAAGATACGCAGTATTTT. Translated: CASSPASPEDTQYF.

About this clonotype: The germline gene is not matched at one end of the junction; a read error may be the cause. V gene TRBV10-3 combines with J gene TRBJ2-3; TRBD2 matches at 12 bases. Germline CDR1 reads ENHRY; CDR2 reads SYGVKD. This CDR3 has 17 amino acids. The CDR3 coding sequence is TGTACCATCAGAAAGACTAGCGGGGGAGCTAGCACAGATACGCAGTATTTT. Residues: CTIRKTSGGASTDTQYF.

This clonotype was seen only a few times. V is TRBV20-1 and J is TRBJ1-2; 9 nucleotides agree with TRBD1. The V gene's germline CDR1 is DFQATT and CDR2 SNEGSKA (reference sequence). The CDR3 extends over 14 amino acids. V gave up 6 bases and J gave up 0 bases; unmatched junction bases: 5. The CDR3 sequence: CSALQGAANYGYTF. The CDR3 DNA sequence: TGCAGTGCATTACAGGGGGCCGCTAACTATGGCTACACCTTC.

This chain joins TRBV20-1 and TRBJ2-1, with D perhaps matching TRBD1 (6 bases). Deletions cut 5 bases from V and 1 base from J, with 18 bases between. CDR1 and CDR2 from the germline V gene are DFQATT and SNEGSKA (reference sequence). This CDR3 has 16 amino acids. CDR3 in DNA: TGCAGTGCTCGAAAAATAGGGACATTATCCTACAATGAGCAGTTCTTC. It specifies CSARKIGTLSYNEQFF.

The CDR3 nucleotides read TGTGCCACCAGTGATGCGCAAATGAACACTGAAGCTTTCTTT. Protein product: CATSDAQMNTEAFF. The gene calls are TRBV24-1 and TRBJ1-1, with D hard to call. V dropped 3 bases and J dropped 0 bases, with 7 bases sitting between them. CDR3 length: 14 residues. Per germline, CDR1 KGHDR and CDR2 SFDVKD.

This clonotype occurred a few times. The genes are TRBV2 and TRBJ2-4; a weak D match, TRBD1 (5 bases). The CDR3 totals 14 residues. V was shortened by 2 bases and J by 13 bases, with 18 bases between the two germline ends. The germline V gene has CDR1 SNHLY and CDR2 FYNNEI. In nucleotides, the CDR3 is TGTGCCAGCAGTGAACAGGGTATCTACGTTGAGCAGTACTTC. Protein sequence: CASSEQGIYVEQYF.

This clonotype has a single count. The V and J genes are TRBV10-3 and TRBJ2-5; 9 bases fit TRBD2. The end of the DNA aligns better with TRBJ2-7, so the J call may be wrong. CDR3 length equals 19 residues. The germline CDR1 and CDR2 sequences are ENHRY and SYGVKD. Here the CDR3 DNA reads TGTGCCATCAGTGAGGCGGGACTAGCCCCCCAGGGATCGGTCTACGAGCAGTACTTC. Residues: CAISEAGLAPQGSVYEQYF.

This clonotype was seen once. The rearrangement links TRBV20-1 to TRBJ2-7; either TRBD1 or TRBD2 may fit D (5 bases each). The end of the DNA is better explained by TRBJ2-5, so the J call may be wrong. CDR1 DFQATT and CDR2 SNEGSKA come from the germline V gene (reference sequence). There are 13 residues in the CDR3. CDR3: CSVPGPRVETQYF. In DNA form, the CDR3 reads TGCAGTGTCCCGGGACCTAGGGTTGAGACCCAGTACTTC.

This chain connects TRBV2 to TRBJ2-7; 8 bases agree with TRBD2. The CDR3 runs 15 residues. With V trimmed by 2 bases and J by 5 bases, 8 bases remained unmatched. The germline CDR1 and CDR2 sequences are SNHLY and FYNNEI. The DNA of the CDR3 is TGTGCCAGCAGTGAATGGGCGGGAGGAGAAAACGAGCAGTACTTC. It specifies CASSEWAGGENEQYF.

With regard to this clonotype: An end of the junction differs from the germline gene, which may be a read error. The chain is built from TRBV10-2 and TRBJ2-3; D is possibly TRBD2 (5 bases). The CDR3 has 13 amino acids. CDR1 and CDR2 from the germline V gene are WSHSY and SAAADI. The chain's CDR3 is CANSERTTDTQYF. The CDR3 coding sequence is TGCGCCAACAGTGAGCGGACCACAGATACGCAGTATTTT.

The chain couples TRBV12-3 or TRBV12-4 to TRBJ2-2, with 9 positions matching TRBD2. The CDR3 runs to 18 residues. V gave up 1 base and J gave up 0 bases; unmatched junction bases: 6. As DNA, the CDR3 is TGTGCCAGCAGTTTAGGTCGGCTAGCGGGGACGAACACCGGGGAGCTGTTTTTT. Amino acids: CASSLGRLAGTNTGELFF.

This chain connects TRBV20-1 to TRBJ2-1; D perhaps matches TRBD2 (6 bases). The CDR3 has 14 residues. Trimming pared 6 bases from V and 3 bases from J, leaving 15 bases between. CDR1 and CDR2 (germline): DFQATT, SNEGSKA (reference sequence). CDR3 sequence (DNA): TGCAGTGCAATCCTAGCGTTGGTCTACAATGAGCAGTTCTTC. Its protein product is CSAILALVYNEQFF.

This clonotype was counted a few times. The chain carries TRBV7-2 and TRBJ2-1, with D tentatively TRBD2 (7 bases). The J call is in doubt because the DNA end fits TRBJ2-7 better. The CDR3 has 18 residues. Germline lookup yields CDR1 SGHTA and CDR2 FQGNSA. The CDR3 DNA is TGTGCCAGCAGCTTAGCGGGGGGGATCACAGGGTCCTACAATGAGCAGTACTTC. Translation gives CASSLAGGITGSYNEQYF.

The V call is TRBV6-2 or TRBV6-3, the J call TRBJ1-5; 7 bases fit TRBD1. V was pared by 5 bases and J by 2 bases, with 6 bases of the junction left unmatched. Germline lookup yields CDR1 MNHEY and CDR2 SVGEGT. The length of the CDR3 is 15 residues. The DNA of the CDR3 is TGTGCCAGCAGTCAGGACAGGAGGGGCAATCAGCCCCAGCATTTT. It codes for CASSQDRRGNQPQHF.

V and J are TRBV10-3 and TRBJ1-2; a possible D gene is TRBD1 (5 bases). Germline CDR1 reads ENHRY; CDR2 reads SYGVKD. The CDR3 length is 13 residues. Deletions cut 7 bases from V and 4 bases from J, with 13 bases between. Written as DNA, the CDR3 is TGTGCCATCAAAGCAGCAGACAGCTATGGCTACACCTTC. Its translation: CAIKAADSYGYTF.

There are a few counts of this clonotype. The chain combines TRBV7-2 with TRBJ2-7; the match to TRBD2 covers 8 bases. The J segment lost 0 bases and the V segment lost 0 bases, leaving 7 bases of the junction unmatched. CDR1 and CDR2 from the germline V gene are SGHTA and FQGNSA. The CDR3 has 17 amino acids. The CDR3 DNA follows: TGTGCCAGCAGCTTAGCTAGCGGGGTCAGGAGCTCCTACGAGCAGTACTTC. It encodes CASSLASGVRSSYEQYF.

V and J are TRBV18 and TRBJ2-7; D may match TRBD1 or TRBD2 (6 bases each). The CDR3 loop spans 15 amino acids. The V end was cut by 3 bases, the J end by 3 bases, with 15 bases between. Germline V gives CDR1 KGHSH, CDR2 LQKENI. The CDR3 region has the DNA TGTGCCAGCTCACCGGTAGGGGGACTTGTCTACGAGCAGTACTTC. This codes for CASSPVGGLVYEQYF.

This clonotype was seen at least ten times. V gene TRBV27 combines with J gene TRBJ1-5; a weak D match, TRBD1 (6 bases). This CDR3 spans 15 amino acids. Looked up from germline, CDR1 is MNHEY and CDR2 is SMNVEV (reference sequence). Trimming cost V 5 bases and J 1 base, with 12 bases left between them. DNA of the CDR3: TGTGCCAGCAGTCAGGGGACGGGCAGCAATCAGCCCCAGCATTTT. Residues: CASSQGTGSNQPQHF.

The chain employs TRBV10-3 and TRBJ2-1; 14 positions agree with TRBD2. This CDR3 has 18 amino acids. The trim removed 4 bases at V and 10 bases at J, leaving 15 bases unmatched. CDR1 and CDR2 from the germline V gene are ENHRY and SYGVKD. The CDR3 region has the DNA TGTGCCATCAGTGGGGCGGGACTAGCGGGGGCTGAAATCTACGAGCAGTTCTTC. This codes for CAISGAGLAGAEIYEQFF.